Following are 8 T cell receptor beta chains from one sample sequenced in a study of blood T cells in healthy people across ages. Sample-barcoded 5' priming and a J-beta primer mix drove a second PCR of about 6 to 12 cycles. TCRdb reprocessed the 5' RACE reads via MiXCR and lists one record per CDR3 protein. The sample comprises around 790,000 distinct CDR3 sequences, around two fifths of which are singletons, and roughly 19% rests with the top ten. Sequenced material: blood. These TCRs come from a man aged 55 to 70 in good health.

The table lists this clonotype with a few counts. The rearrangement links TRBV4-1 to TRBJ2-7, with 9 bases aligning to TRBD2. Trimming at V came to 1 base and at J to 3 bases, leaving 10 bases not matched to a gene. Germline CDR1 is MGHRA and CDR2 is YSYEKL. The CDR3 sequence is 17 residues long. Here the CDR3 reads CASSQADSGGPYYEQYF. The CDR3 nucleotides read TGCGCCAGCAGCCAAGCAGATAGCGGGGGCCCCTACTACGAGCAGTACTTC.

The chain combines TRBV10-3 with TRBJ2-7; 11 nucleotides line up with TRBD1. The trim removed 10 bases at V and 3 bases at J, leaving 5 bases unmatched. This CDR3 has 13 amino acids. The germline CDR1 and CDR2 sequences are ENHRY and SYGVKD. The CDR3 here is CATAGTGGYEQYF. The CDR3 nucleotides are TGTGCCACCGCCGGGACAGGGGGCTACGAGCAGTACTTC.

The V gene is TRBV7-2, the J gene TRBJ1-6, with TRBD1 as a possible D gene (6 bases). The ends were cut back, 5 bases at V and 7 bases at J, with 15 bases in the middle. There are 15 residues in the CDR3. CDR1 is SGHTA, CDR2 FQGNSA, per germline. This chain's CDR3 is CASSRRDIKNSPLHF. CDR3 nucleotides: TGTGCCAGCAGCCGACGGGACATCAAAAATTCACCCCTCCACTTT.

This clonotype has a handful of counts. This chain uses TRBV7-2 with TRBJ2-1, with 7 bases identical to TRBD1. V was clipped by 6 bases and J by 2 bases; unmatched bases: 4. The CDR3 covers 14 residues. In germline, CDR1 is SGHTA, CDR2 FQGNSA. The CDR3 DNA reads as TGTGCCAGCAGGTTCCAGGGGGCCTACAATGAGCAGTTCTTC. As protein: CASRFQGAYNEQFF. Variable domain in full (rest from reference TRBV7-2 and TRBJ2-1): GAGVSQSPSNKVTEKGKDVELRCDPISGHTALYWYRQSLGQGLEFLIYFQGNSAPDKSGLPSDRFSAERTGGSVSTLTIQRTQQEDSAVYLCASRFQGAYNEQFFGPGTRLTVL.

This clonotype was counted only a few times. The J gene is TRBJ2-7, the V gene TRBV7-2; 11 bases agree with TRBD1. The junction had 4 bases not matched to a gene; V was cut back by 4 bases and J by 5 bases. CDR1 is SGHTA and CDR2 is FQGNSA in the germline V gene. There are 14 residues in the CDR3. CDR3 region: CASSSRTGGHEQYF. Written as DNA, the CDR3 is TGTGCCAGCAGCTCCCGGACAGGGGGCCACGAGCAGTACTTC.

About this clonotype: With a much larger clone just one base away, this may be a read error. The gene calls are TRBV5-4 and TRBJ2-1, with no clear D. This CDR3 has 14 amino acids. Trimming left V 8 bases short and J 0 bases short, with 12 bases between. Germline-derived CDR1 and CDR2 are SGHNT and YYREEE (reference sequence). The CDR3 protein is CARIGLSSYNEQFF. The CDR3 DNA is TGTGCCAGAATCGGTCTTAGCTCCTACAATGAGCAGTTCTTC.

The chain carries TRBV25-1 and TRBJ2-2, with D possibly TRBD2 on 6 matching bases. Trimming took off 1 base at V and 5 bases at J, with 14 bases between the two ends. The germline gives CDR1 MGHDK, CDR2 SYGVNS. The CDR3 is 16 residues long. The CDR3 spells CASSELRAGRTGELFF. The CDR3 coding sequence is TGTGCCAGCAGTGAATTGAGGGCAGGGAGGACCGGGGAGCTGTTTTTT. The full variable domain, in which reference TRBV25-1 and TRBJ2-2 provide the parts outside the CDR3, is EADIYQTPRYLVIGTGKKITLECSQTMGHDKMYWYQQDPGMELHLIHYSYGVNSTEKGDLSSESTVSRIRTEHFPLTLESARPSHTSQYLCASSELRAGRTGELFFGEGSRLTVL.

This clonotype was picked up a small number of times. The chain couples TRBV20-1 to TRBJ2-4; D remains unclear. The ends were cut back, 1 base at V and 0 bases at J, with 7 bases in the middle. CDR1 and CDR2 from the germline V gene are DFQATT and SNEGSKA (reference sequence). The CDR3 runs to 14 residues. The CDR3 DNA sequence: TGCAGTGCTAGAGGCGAGTCAGCCAAAAACATTCAGTACTTC. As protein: CSARGESAKNIQYF.